The 27 T cell receptor beta chains presented below share a single source sample, sequenced in a study of blood T cell repertoires in COVID-19. The repertoire was sequenced with immunoSEQ multiplex PCR; TCRdb's copy has only in-frame clones and lacks some. The table includes 150,000 or so clones, about 86% detected once. Source material: peripheral blood. These receptors originate from a man over 45 with active or convalescent COVID-19.

The gene calls are TRBV3-1 (or the pseudogene TRBV3-2) and TRBJ1-2, with D possibly TRBD1 on 5 matching bases. The V end lost 1 base, the J end lost 4 bases, and 13 bases lay between the germline ends. Per germline, CDR1 LGHDT and CDR2 YNNKEL (reference sequence). CDR3 length: 15 residues. CDR3 sequence reads: CASSQVVRGGYGYTF. Here the CDR3 DNA reads TGTGCCAGCAGCCAAGTCGTAAGGGGCGGCTATGGCTACACCTTC.

The gene calls are TRBV6-6 and TRBJ2-7; 7 bases map to TRBD2. The length of the CDR3 is 15 residues. V trimming: 9 bases; J trimming: 2 bases; junction bases outside the gene matches: 13. CDR1 and CDR2 from the germline V gene are MNHNY and SVGAGI (reference sequence). The CDR3, as DNA: TGTGCCAGTTCAATCGGCGCCAGCGGGGCCTACGAGCAGTACTTC. It translates to CASSIGASGAYEQYF.

This clone appeared a few times. The genes are TRBV4-1 and TRBJ1-2, with 9 bases aligning to TRBD1. CDR1 and CDR2 (germline): MGHRA, YSYEKL. The CDR3 length is 17 residues. J gave up 8 bases and V 0 bases, and 13 bases lay outside the gene matches. The CDR3 DNA sequence: TGCGCCAGCAGCCAAGAGACGGGACAGGGCTCGCTGAGAGGCTACACCTTC. It encodes CASSQETGQGSLRGYTF.

This chain links TRBV11-1 with TRBJ2-1; 7 bases fit TRBD1. The germline V gene encodes CDR1 SGHAT and CDR2 FQDESV (reference sequence). The CDR3 totals 15 residues. Trimming removed 7 bases from V and 4 bases from J; junction bases left unmatched: 10. The DNA for the CDR3 is TGTGCCAGCACTCAAACAGGGACAGTTTACAATGAGCAGTTCTTC. It encodes CASTQTGTVYNEQFF. Using reference TRBV11-1 and TRBJ2-1 for the parts outside the CDR3, the full variable domain is EAEVAQSPRYKITEKSQAVAFWCDPISGHATLYWYRQILGQGPELLVQFQDESVVDDSQLPKDRFSAERLKGVDSTLKIQPAELGDSAMYLCASTQTGTVYNEQFFGPGTRLTVL.

This chain links TRBV6-5 with TRBJ1-2; 8 nucleotides line up with TRBD1. The CDR3 extends over 13 amino acids. Per germline, CDR1 MNHEY and CDR2 SVGAGI. Unmatched junction bases numbered 3, after V lost 5 bases and J lost 4 bases. In DNA, the CDR3 is TGTGCCAGCAGTAAACAGGGGGGCTATGGCTACACCTTC. Protein sequence: CASSKQGGYGYTF.

The V call is TRBV7-9, the J call TRBJ1-2; 9 nucleotides match TRBD1. V dropped 3 bases and J dropped 1; count of bases not matched to a gene: 12. The CDR3 loop spans 18 amino acids. Germline CDR1 is SEHNR and CDR2 is FQNEAQ (reference sequence). CDR3 loop: CASSFLMPGQGNNYGYTF. In nucleotides, the CDR3 is TGTGCCAGCAGCTTTCTGATGCCGGGACAGGGAAATAACTATGGCTACACCTTC.

The chain couples TRBV10-3 to TRBJ1-1; maybe TRBD1 (5 bases). Deletions cut 6 bases from V and 3 bases from J, with 17 bases between. Per the germline V gene, CDR1 is ENHRY and CDR2 is SYGVKD. CDR3 length equals 15 residues. For the CDR3, the DNA is TGTGCCATCAGAATTCGGGGGGGAAGGGACACTGAAGCTTTCTTT. The encoded protein is CAIRIRGGRDTEAFF.

This clone has only one observation. The genes are TRBV28 and TRBJ1-1; TRBD1 agrees at 9 bases. The CDR3 runs to 16 residues. CDR1 is MDHEN and CDR2 is SYDVKM in the germline V gene. J lost 4 bases, V lost 3 bases, and 9 bases had no gene match. CDR3 protein: CASSLTGGFETTEAFF. In DNA, the CDR3 is TGTGCCAGCAGTTTGACAGGGGGTTTCGAGACCACTGAAGCTTTCTTT.

The chain is built from TRBV7-2 and TRBJ2-1; D gene unclear. The CDR3 spans 15 residues. CDR1 and CDR2 from the germline V gene are SGHTA and FQGNSA. V lost 1 base, J lost 0 bases, and 7 bases lay in between. The CDR3 protein is CASSLEAFSYNEQFF. The CDR3 DNA follows: TGTGCCAGCAGCTTAGAAGCTTTCTCCTACAATGAGCAGTTCTTC.

The chain employs TRBV4-1 and TRBJ2-5, with 8 bases identical to TRBD2. The CDR3 has 16 amino acids. Germline lookup yields CDR1 MGHRA and CDR2 YSYEKL. Trimming at V came to 4 bases and at J to 0 bases, leaving 7 bases not matched to a gene. The CDR3, as DNA: TGCGCCAGCAGCCGACAAAGCGGGAGCCACCAAGAGACCCAGTACTTC. This translates into CASSRQSGSHQETQYF.

This chain uses TRBV24-1 with TRBJ2-3; possibly TRBD1 for D (5 bases). This CDR3 region has 16 residues. Germline V CDR1 and CDR2: KGHDR, SFDVKD. Trimming removed 1 base from V and 2 bases from J, with 12 bases in between. The CDR3, as DNA: TGTGCCACCAGTGATTTTTTGACAGACGCCACAGATACGCAGTATTTT. Its translation: CATSDFLTDATDTQYF.

The chain is built from TRBV27 and TRBJ1-5, with 7 bases matching TRBD1. V dropped 4 bases and J dropped 10; count of bases not matched to a gene: 10. Germline-derived CDR1 and CDR2 are MNHEY and SMNVEV (reference sequence). This CDR3 spans 14 amino acids. CDR3 DNA: TGTGCCAGCAGTTCTCAGGGGGTTCAGAGACCCCAGCATTTT. It specifies CASSSQGVQRPQHF.

In DNA form, the CDR3 reads TGTGCCAGCAGCCAAGGCTGGGACAGGGGCAAAAACATTCAGTACTTC. Translated, it gives CASSQGWDRGKNIQYF. This chain connects TRBV4-2 to TRBJ2-4; TRBD1 aligns across 10 bases. Losses at the gene ends were 1 base for V and 3 bases for J; bases not matched to a gene: 3. The CDR3 length is 16 residues. The germline CDR1 and CDR2 sequences are LGHNA and YNFKEQ.

The V call is TRBV24-1, the J call TRBJ2-1, with D possibly TRBD1 on 6 matching bases. Germline loops: CDR1 KGHDR, CDR2 SFDVKD. Trimming took off 1 base at V and 1 base at J, with 10 bases between the two ends. The CDR3 extends over 16 amino acids. The chain's CDR3 is CATSDFGRGSYNEQFF. The CDR3 DNA sequence: TGTGCCACCAGTGATTTTGGTAGGGGGTCCTACAATGAGCAGTTCTTC.

The chain employs TRBV4-3 and TRBJ2-1, with D tentatively TRBD2 (6 bases). V was cut by 3 bases and J by 10 bases, with 13 bases left in between. The V gene's germline CDR1 is LGHNA and CDR2 YSLEER. This CDR3 has 13 residues. The CDR3 sequence is CASSQDGSREQFF. For the CDR3, the DNA is TGCGCCAGCAGCCAGGACGGGAGTAGGGAGCAGTTCTTC.

The genes are TRBV6-2 or TRBV6-3 and TRBJ1-6; D is possibly TRBD1 (6 bases). Looked up from germline, CDR1 is MNHEY and CDR2 is SVGEGT. The V gene lost 6 bases and the J gene lost 8 bases, with 14 bases spanning the gap. The CDR3 sequence is 14 residues long. The CDR3: CASSTDRRDSPLHF. The CDR3 DNA sequence: TGTGCCAGCAGCACGGACAGAAGGGATTCACCCCTCCACTTT.

This clone was found a few times. The chain carries TRBV5-6 and TRBJ1-4, with D unclear. The ends were cut back, 0 bases at V and 4 bases at J, with 10 bases in the middle. This CDR3 has 15 amino acids. Germline values: CDR1 SGHDT, CDR2 YYEEEE. The CDR3 DNA reads as TGTGCCAGCAGCTTGGGCACCGCCTATAATGAAAAACTGTTTTTT. This sequence encodes CASSLGTAYNEKLFF.

The J gene is TRBJ2-1, the V gene TRBV7-3; the match to TRBD2 covers 8 bases. Germline V gene data show CDR1 as SGHTA and CDR2 as FQGTGA. The CDR3 is made up of 16 amino acids. Unmatched junction bases numbered 4, after V lost 0 bases and J lost 3 bases. CDR3 sequence: CASSLTLAGRYNEQFF. CDR3 bases: TGTGCCAGCAGCTTAACTCTAGCGGGCCGCTACAATGAGCAGTTCTTC.

The rearrangement uses TRBV3-1 (or the pseudogene TRBV3-2) and TRBJ1-5; D is perhaps TRBD1 (6 bases). Trimming took 6 bases from V and 1 from J, leaving 10 bases between them. CDR1 LGHDT and CDR2 YNNKEL come from the germline V gene (reference sequence). This CDR3 has 14 residues. The CDR3 loop is CASSYGQSNQPQHF. DNA of the CDR3: TGTGCCAGCAGTTACGGACAGAGCAATCAGCCCCAGCATTTT.

This chain joins TRBV7-9 and TRBJ2-7, with TRBD2 identical over 10 bases. The junction had 10 bases not matched to a gene; V was cut back by 1 base and J by 7 bases. Germline CDR1 SEHNR, CDR2 FQNEAQ (reference sequence). The length of the CDR3 is 16 residues. The CDR3 region has the DNA TGTGCCAGCAGCTTAGAGTTACCAGCGGGAGGGGAAGAGCAGTACTTC. Encoded protein: CASSLELPAGGEEQYF.

This clone occurred a few times. J is TRBJ1-5 and V is TRBV7-8; TRBD1 agrees at 8 bases. Per germline, CDR1 SGHVS and CDR2 FQNEAQ. CDR3 length: 15 residues. J lost 3 bases, V lost 3 bases, and 4 bases had no gene match. Here the CDR3 DNA reads TGTGCCAGCAGCTTCAGGGGGCTAGACAATCAGCCCCAGCATTTT. It specifies CASSFRGLDNQPQHF.

The chain joins TRBV5-4 to TRBJ2-5; TRBD2 agrees at 10 bases. The V segment lost 6 bases and the J segment 1 base; nucleotides outside the gene matches: 18. CDR1 and CDR2 (germline): SGHNT, YYREEE (reference sequence). The CDR3 spans 19 residues. As DNA, the CDR3 is TGTGCCAGCACCCGGGGGGCCACAGGGCCTAGCGGGGGCCAAGAGACCCAGTACTTC. It is translated as CASTRGATGPSGGQETQYF. The full variable domain, completed using reference TRBV5-4 and TRBJ2-5, is ETGVTQSPTHLIKTRGQQVTLRCSSQSGHNTVSWYQQALGQGPQFIFQYYREEENGRGNFPPRFSGLQFPNYSSELNVNALELDDSALYLCASTRGATGPSGGQETQYFGPGTRLLVL.

The chain joins TRBV6-6 to TRBJ1-5; 10 nucleotides align to TRBD1. V shed 6 bases and J 5 bases; nucleotides not matched to a gene: 1. CDR1 and CDR2 (germline): MNHNY, SVGAGI (reference sequence). The CDR3 sequence is 13 residues long. In DNA form, the CDR3 reads TGTGCCAGCAGAGGGACAGGGGATCAGCCCCAGCATTTT. Its protein is CASRGTGDQPQHF.

The chain combines TRBV5-1 with TRBJ1-2; 9 bases match TRBD1. J gave up 4 bases and V 4 bases, and 2 bases lay outside the gene matches. Germline CDR1 is SGHRS and CDR2 is YFSETQ. CDR3 length: 13 residues. The CDR3 coding sequence is TGCGCCAGCAGCGGGGACAGGGTCTATGGCTACACCTTC. Translating gives CASSGDRVYGYTF.

This CDR3 reads CASSYSDRNQPQHF. In DNA form, the CDR3 reads TGTGCCAGCAGTTACTCGGACAGGAATCAGCCCCAGCATTTT. The chain recombines TRBV6-5 with TRBJ1-5, with 7 bases fitting TRBD1. CDR3 length equals 14 residues. The V gene end was trimmed by 0 bases and the J gene end by 4 bases; junction bases not matched to a gene: 0. The germline V gene encodes CDR1 MNHEY and CDR2 SVGAGI.

The chain couples TRBV6-5 to TRBJ2-1; D is possibly TRBD2 (7 bases). Germline values: CDR1 MNHEY, CDR2 SVGAGI. This CDR3 spans 16 amino acids. Deletions cut 0 bases from V and 10 bases from J, with 19 bases between. CDR3 nucleotide sequence: TGTGCCAGCAGTTACTCGACGGGGGGCGGGGGCCGCGAGCAGTTCTTC. This sequence encodes CASSYSTGGGGREQFF.

This clone was seen more than once but under ten times. This chain joins TRBV19 and TRBJ1-1; no clear D gene. This CDR3 has 13 amino acids. CDR1 is LNHDA, CDR2 SQIVND, per germline (reference sequence). The V gene lost 10 bases and the J gene lost 5 bases, with 17 bases spanning the gap. The CDR3 loop is CAKNRDDGTEAFF. The DNA of the CDR3 is TGTGCCAAAAACCGGGATGATGGAACTGAAGCTTTCTTT. Full variable domain (remainder filled in from reference TRBV19 and TRBJ1-1): DGGITQSPKYLFRKEGQNVTLSCEQNLNHDAMYWYRQDPGQGLRLIYYSQIVNDFQKGDIAEGYSVSREKKESFPLTVTSAQKNPTAFYLCAKNRDDGTEAFFGQGTRLTVV.